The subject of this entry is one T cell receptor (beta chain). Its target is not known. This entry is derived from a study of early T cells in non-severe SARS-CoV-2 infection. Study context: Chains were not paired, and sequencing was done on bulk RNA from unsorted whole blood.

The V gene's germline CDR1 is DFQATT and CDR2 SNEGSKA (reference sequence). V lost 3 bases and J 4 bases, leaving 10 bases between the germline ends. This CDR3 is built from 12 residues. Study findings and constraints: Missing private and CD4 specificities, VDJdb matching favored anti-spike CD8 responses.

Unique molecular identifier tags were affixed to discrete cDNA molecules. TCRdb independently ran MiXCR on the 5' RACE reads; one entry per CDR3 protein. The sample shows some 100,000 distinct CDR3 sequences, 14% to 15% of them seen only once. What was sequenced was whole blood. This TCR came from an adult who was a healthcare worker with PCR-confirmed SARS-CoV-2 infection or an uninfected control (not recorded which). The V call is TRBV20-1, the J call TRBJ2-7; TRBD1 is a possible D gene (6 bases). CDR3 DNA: TGCAGTGCTAGTCCCCAGGGGTACGAGCAGTACGTC. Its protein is CSASPQGYEQYV.